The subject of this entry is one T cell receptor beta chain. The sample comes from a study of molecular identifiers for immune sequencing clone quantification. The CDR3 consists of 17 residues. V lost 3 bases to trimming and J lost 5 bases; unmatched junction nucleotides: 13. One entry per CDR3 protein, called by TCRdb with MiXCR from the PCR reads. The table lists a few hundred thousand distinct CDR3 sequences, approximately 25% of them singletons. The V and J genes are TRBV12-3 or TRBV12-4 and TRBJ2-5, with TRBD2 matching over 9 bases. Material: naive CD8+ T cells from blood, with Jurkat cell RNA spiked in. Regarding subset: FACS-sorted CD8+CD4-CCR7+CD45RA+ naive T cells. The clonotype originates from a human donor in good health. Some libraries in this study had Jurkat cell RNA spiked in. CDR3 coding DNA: TGTGCCAGCAGTTTCTGGCGGGGGGGCCCCGGTTTGGAGACCCAGTACTTC. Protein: CASSFWRGGPGLETQYF.